This T cell receptor (beta chain) was identified during a study of T cell responses to AZD1222 COVID-19 vaccine. Study in general: Pooling was applied to second doses at about 4 or about 12 weeks. Overall study results and limits: Only a handful of AZD1222 recipients, roughly six in all, had baseline seropositivity. Females made up more of the donors, who were largely white British, and clonal diversity may have come out too low. Reportedly, close to half of spike-specific TCRs are directed against unmutated variant regions.

Libraries were prepared by immunoSEQ multiplex PCR; TCRdb keeps only in-frame clonotypes and omits some of them. The sample holds 120,000 or so clones, 75% to 90% seen once. Concerning this clone: Antigen specificity is unknown.

V lost 4 bases and J lost 7, with 17 bases in between. CDR3 length: 15 residues. Germline loops: CDR1 SGHRS, CDR2 YFSETQ. Source: peripheral blood, taken on day 0 of AZD1222 vaccination. This chain uses TRBV5-1 with TRBJ2-2; D is ambiguous. This receptor was identified in an adult in good health. DNA of the CDR3: TGCGCCAGCAGCCCTCAGGCACCTGGTGGCGGGGAGCTGTTTTTT. It specifies CASSPQAPGGGELFF.